Each of the 8 T cell receptor beta chains below was sequenced from the same sample in a study of cytomegalovirus exposure and HLA in healthy donors. The study ran its PCR with 60 Vbeta and 13 Jbeta primers. Method: immunoSEQ multiplex PCR; TCRdb's copy keeps in-frame clones and lacks some. The sample contains roughly 120,000 clones, about three quarters of which appear only once. Sequencing was done on a sample of PBMCs. Receptors were obtained from a woman aged 30 to 39 in good health and CMV-seropositive.

The chain employs TRBV4-3 and TRBJ2-2; D call uncertain. Trimming removed 0 bases from V and 5 bases from J, with 13 bases in between. This CDR3 is built from 16 residues. Germline lookup yields CDR1 LGHNA and CDR2 YSLEER. CDR3 DNA: TGCGCCAGCAGCCAAGACCTGGGCCCGCTTACCGGGGAGCTGTTTTTT. Its translation is CASSQDLGPLTGELFF.

This clone was seen only a few times. V gene TRBV7-6 combines with J gene TRBJ2-3, with TRBD2 matching over 13 bases. From germline, CDR1 is SGHVS and CDR2 FNYEAQ. The CDR3 covers 18 residues. J gave up 1 base and V 0 bases, and 4 bases lay outside the gene matches. The DNA for the CDR3 is TGTGCCAGCAGCTTAGCGGGACTAGCGGGGCGACGCACAGATACGCAGTATTTT. This gives the protein CASSLAGLAGRRTDTQYF. The full variable domain, rest sourced from reference TRBV7-6 and TRBJ2-3, is GAGVSQSPRYKVTKRGQDVALRCDPISGHVSLYWYRQALGQGPEFLTYFNYEAQQDKSGLPNDRFSAERPEGSISTLTIQRTEQRDSAMYRCASSLAGLAGRRTDTQYFGPGTRLTVL.

The chain links TRBV10-3 to TRBJ2-2, with 7 positions matching TRBD1. The length of the CDR3 is 18 residues. With 0 bases clipped from V and 2 bases from J, the junction kept 9 bases outside the gene matches. Germline CDR1 reads ENHRY; CDR2 reads SYGVKD. CDR3 DNA: TGTGCCATCAGTGAGTCTAATAGGGGACAGAAAAACACCGGGGAGCTGTTTTTT. Translated, it gives CAISESNRGQKNTGELFF.

The chain employs TRBV19 and TRBJ1-1, with 7 nucleotides matching TRBD1. CDR1 and CDR2 from the germline V gene are LNHDA and SQIVND (reference sequence). The CDR3 runs 15 residues. Germline trimming cut 7 bases from V and 0 bases from J; bases unmatched to any gene: 8. CDR3 amino acids: CASIPSDRLNTEAFF. The CDR3, as DNA: TGTGCCAGTATTCCCTCGGACAGGTTGAACACTGAAGCTTTCTTT.

Only a few counts were recorded for this clone. V is TRBV19 and J is TRBJ1-6, with D possibly being TRBD1 (5 bases). The V end was cut by 6 bases, the J end by 9 bases, with 15 bases between. The CDR3 length is 14 residues. The germline CDR1 and CDR2 sequences are LNHDA and SQIVND (reference sequence). CDR3 sequence reads: CASSYGPGGSPLHF. In nucleotides, the CDR3 is TGTGCCAGTAGCTACGGACCCGGGGGTTCACCCCTCCACTTT.

V gene TRBV5-5 combines with J gene TRBJ2-7; tentative D call: TRBD2 (6 bases). CDR1 and CDR2 from the germline V gene are SGHKS and YYEKEE (reference sequence). This CDR3 spans 14 amino acids. With 0 bases removed from V and 1 base from J, the gap between germline ends came to 8 bases. CDR3 loop: CASSLGAGSYEQYF. The CDR3 region has the DNA TGTGCCAGCAGCTTGGGTGCGGGATCCTACGAGCAGTACTTC.

The J gene is TRBJ2-5, the V gene TRBV7-9; 13 nucleotides agree with TRBD2. There are 18 residues in the CDR3. Germline V gives CDR1 SEHNR, CDR2 FQNEAQ (reference sequence). With V trimmed by 3 bases and J by 2 bases, 9 bases remained unmatched. The CDR3 region is CASSLGTSGAPGQETQYF. CDR3 DNA sequence: TGTGCCAGCAGCTTGGGGACTAGCGGGGCGCCGGGACAAGAGACCCAGTACTTC.

This chain links TRBV5-6 with TRBJ2-7; 7 bases are a match to TRBD2. Per the germline V gene, CDR1 is SGHDT and CDR2 is YYEEEE. The J segment lost 8 bases and the V segment lost 2 bases, leaving 10 bases of the junction unmatched. This CDR3 is built from 14 residues. The DNA of the CDR3 is TGTGCCAGCAGCTTCCGGGACGGGACTACGAAGCAGTACTTC. It encodes CASSFRDGTTKQYF.